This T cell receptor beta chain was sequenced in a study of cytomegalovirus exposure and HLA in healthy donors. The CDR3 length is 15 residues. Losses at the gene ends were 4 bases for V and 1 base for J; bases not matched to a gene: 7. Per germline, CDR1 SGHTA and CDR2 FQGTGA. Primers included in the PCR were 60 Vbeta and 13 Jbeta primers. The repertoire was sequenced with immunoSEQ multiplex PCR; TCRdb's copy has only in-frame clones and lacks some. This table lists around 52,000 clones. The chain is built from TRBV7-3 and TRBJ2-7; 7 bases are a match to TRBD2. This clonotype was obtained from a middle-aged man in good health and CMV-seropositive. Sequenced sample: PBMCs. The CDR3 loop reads CASSWDGGRSYEQYF. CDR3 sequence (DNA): TGTGCCAGCAGCTGGGACGGGGGGAGGTCCTACGAGCAGTACTTC.